The following is a TCR beta chain sequence with its context. The antigen it binds to is not known. The record has no base qualities; no much larger clone is one base away. The CDR3 regions of human TCRbeta chains were subjected to immunosequencing. Turning to the authors' computational methods: Repertoire TCRs were matched against a reference library of SARS-CoV-2-specific TCRs generated with the MIRA antigen-specificity platform. Breadth meant the fraction of unique TCRs that were SARS-CoV-2-associated, whereas depth meant the fraction of total T cells that were SARS-CoV-2-associated. Each spike-specific TCR was assigned to its reactive spike region and to a CD4 or CD8 class using the MIRA data. Log10-transformed breadth and depth values were compared by one-way ANOVA with Sidak's multiple comparisons tests. TCRdb stores this immuneACCESS table with in-frame sequences only. Part of the clones is absent; in the studies checked, under half of the shortfall reflects unresolved V genes, and no reason is known for the rest. V, J and clone size derive from that table, while D and trimming were established from the DNA sequence. In all, the sample holds about 170,000 clones, and roughly 87% of those were seen once. Of the sample, 2% to 3% is held by the ten largest clones.

These data come from a study of T cell responses to AZD1222 COVID-19 vaccine (dated by TCRdb to the early 2020s). A note on the overall study: AZD1222 recipients given second doses at about 4 weeks or at about 12 weeks were pooled, since spike-specific TCR depth and breadth were not found to differ between the two schedules. A total of roughly 240 trial participants underwent TCR sequencing, of whom approximately 210 received two doses of AZD1222 and roughly 25 received two doses of the MenACWY control vaccine. Trial participants were enrolled by age into 18-55, 56-69 and 70-plus year subgroups, with about 150, 28 and 57 TCR-sequenced participants respectively.

Broader findings and caveats from the paper: Conclusions about previously exposed vaccinees are limited, since just five or six AZD1222 recipients were seropositive for SARS-CoV-2 at baseline. In the small 56-69-year group, the increase in depth fell short of significance, most likely because of low power. Participants were mostly white British, with more females than males. The authors suggested clonal diversity may have been underestimated. Epitopes outside the regions mutated in the B.1.351 and B.1.1.7 variants were reportedly recognized by nearly half of the unique spike-specific TCRs. Because no day 14 peak-response samples were available, the repertoires could be characterized only after the peak T cell response. The vaccine-associated CD4 TCRs covered the entire spike protein, and the dominant responses fell in regions 160-218 and 743-854. After two AZD1222 doses, both the breadth and the depth of spike-specific TCRs were significantly higher than at day 0 and than in MenACWY recipients.

The intended sense of this specimen's time point label: baseline before first vaccination. The vaccinee samples were drawn from two UK trials, COV001 and COV002, one of which was a single-blind randomized controlled phase 2/3 trial testing AZD1222 (ChAdOx1 nCoV-19) in healthy adults. For TCRbeta chain sequencing, PBMC samples from trial participants were taken at day 0 and at day 28 after the second dose. The germline V gene (reference sequence) provides CDR1 GTSNPN and CDR2 SVGIG. From cysteine to phenylalanine, the CDR3 is 13 amino acids long. Only CDR3 DNA remains: 39 bases, in frame from the first base. V loses 5 bases, J loses 3 bases, and the germline ends lie 12 bases apart.

The sequence came from an adult in good health. The chain uses TRBV30 and TRBJ2-3; the D call could be TRBD1 or TRBD2, with each sharing 5 bases. The sample in question was peripheral blood, obtained on day 0 of AZD1222 vaccination. In nucleotides, the sequence is TGTGCCTGGGCCGGTGGGGGTACAGATACGCAGTATTTT. This sequence encodes CAWAGGGTDTQYF.